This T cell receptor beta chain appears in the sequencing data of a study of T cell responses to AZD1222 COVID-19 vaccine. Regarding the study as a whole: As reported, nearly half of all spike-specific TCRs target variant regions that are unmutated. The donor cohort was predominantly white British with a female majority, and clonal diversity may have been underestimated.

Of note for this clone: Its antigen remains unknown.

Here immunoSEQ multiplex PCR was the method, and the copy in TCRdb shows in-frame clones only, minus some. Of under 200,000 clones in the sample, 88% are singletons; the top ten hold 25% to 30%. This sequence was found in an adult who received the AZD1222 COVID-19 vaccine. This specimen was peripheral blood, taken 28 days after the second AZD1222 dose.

Here the CDR3 reads CSTASTEAFF. The CDR3 nucleotides are TGCAGCACCGCATCCACTGAAGCTTTCTTT. The V and J genes are TRBV29-1 and TRBJ1-1, with no clear D. The CDR3 runs 10 residues. Trimming cost V 8 bases and J 4 bases, with 8 bases left between them. Germline V gene sequence: CDR1 SQVTM, CDR2 ANQGSEA.